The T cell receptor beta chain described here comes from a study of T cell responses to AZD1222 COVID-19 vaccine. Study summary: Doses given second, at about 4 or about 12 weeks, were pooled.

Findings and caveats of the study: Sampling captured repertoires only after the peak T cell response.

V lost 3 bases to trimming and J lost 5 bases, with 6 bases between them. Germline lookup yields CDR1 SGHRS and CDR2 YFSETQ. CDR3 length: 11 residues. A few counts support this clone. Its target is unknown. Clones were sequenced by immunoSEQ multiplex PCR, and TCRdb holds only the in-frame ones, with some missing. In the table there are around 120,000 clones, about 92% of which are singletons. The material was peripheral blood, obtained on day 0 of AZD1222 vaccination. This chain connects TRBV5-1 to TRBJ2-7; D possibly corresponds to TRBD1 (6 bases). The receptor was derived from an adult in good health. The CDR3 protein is CASSWGHEQYF. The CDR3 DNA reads TGCGCCAGCAGCTGGGGGCACGAGCAGTACTTC.